Sequencing of this TCR beta chain was carried out in a study of blood T cells in healthy people across ages. The use of a sample-barcoded 5' primer and a J-beta primer mix characterized a second PCR of about 7 to 12 cycles. TCRdb re-called the 5' RACE reads with MiXCR, one entry per CDR3 protein. The table includes roughly 800,000 distinct CDR3 sequences, 55% to 70% detected once. Germline CDR1 and CDR2: SGHTA and FQGNSA. Trimming removed 5 bases from V and 3 bases from J, with 12 bases in between. The CDR3 runs 14 residues. V is TRBV7-2 and J is TRBJ2-3; D remains unclear. The source of this sequence is a man aged 25-40 years in good health. Sequenced: blood. As DNA, the CDR3 is TGTGCCAGCAGCCGCCGGTCGACAACAGATACGCAGTATTTT. It translates to CASSRRSTTDTQYF. The variable domain in full, with the rest retrieved from reference TRBV7-2 and TRBJ2-3, is GAGVSQSPSNKVTEKGKDVELRCDPISGHTALYWYRQSLGQGLEFLIYFQGNSAPDKSGLPSDRFSAERTGGSVSTLTIQRTQQEDSAVYLCASSRRSTTDTQYFGPGTRLTVL.